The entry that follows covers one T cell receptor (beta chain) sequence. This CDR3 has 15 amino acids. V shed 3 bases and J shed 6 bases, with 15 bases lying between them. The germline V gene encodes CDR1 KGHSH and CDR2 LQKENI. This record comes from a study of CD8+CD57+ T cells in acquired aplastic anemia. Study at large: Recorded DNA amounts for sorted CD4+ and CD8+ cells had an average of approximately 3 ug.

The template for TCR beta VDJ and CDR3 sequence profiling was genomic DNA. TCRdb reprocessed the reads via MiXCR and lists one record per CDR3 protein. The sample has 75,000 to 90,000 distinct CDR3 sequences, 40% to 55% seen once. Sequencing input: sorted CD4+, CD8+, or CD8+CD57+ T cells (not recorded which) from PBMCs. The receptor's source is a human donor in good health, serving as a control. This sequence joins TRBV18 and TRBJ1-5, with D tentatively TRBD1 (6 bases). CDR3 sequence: CASSPVDRGGQPQHF. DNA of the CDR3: TGTGCCAGCTCACCGGTTGACAGAGGGGGTCAGCCCCAGCATTTT.